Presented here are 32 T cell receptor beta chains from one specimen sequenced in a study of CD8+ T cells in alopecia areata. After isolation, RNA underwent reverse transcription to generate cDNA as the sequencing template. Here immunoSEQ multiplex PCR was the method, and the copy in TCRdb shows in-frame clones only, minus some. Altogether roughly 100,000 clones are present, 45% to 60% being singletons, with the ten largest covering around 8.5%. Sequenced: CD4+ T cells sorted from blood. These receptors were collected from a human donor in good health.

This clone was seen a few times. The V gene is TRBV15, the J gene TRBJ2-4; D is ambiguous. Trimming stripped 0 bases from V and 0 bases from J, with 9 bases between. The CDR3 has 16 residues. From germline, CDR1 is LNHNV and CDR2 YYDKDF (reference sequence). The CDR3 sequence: CATSRDNGVAKNIQYF. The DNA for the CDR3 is TGTGCCACCAGCAGAGATAATGGCGTAGCCAAAAACATTCAGTACTTC.

The CDR3 loop reads CSADPFGGYTF. In DNA, the CDR3 is TGCAGTGCGGACCCCTTCGGAGGCTACACCTTC. The rearrangement joins TRBV20-1 to TRBJ1-2; unclear D gene. Trimming stripped 6 bases from V and 8 bases from J, with 13 bases between. Per germline, CDR1 DFQATT and CDR2 SNEGSKA (reference sequence). This CDR3 region has 11 residues.

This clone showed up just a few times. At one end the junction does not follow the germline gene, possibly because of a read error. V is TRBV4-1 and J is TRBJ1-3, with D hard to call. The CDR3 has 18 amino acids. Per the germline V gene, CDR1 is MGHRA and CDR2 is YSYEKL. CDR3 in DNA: TGCGCCAGCAGTCAAGATAGAAGGAGTGGGAAAACCGGAAACACCATATATTTT. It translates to CASSQDRRSGKTGNTIYF.

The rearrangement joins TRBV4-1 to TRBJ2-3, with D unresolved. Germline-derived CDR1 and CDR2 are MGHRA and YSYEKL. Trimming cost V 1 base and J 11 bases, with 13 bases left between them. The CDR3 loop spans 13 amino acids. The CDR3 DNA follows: TGCGCCAGCAGCCAAGGGAATGGTGGGGTGCAGTATTTT. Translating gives CASSQGNGGVQYF.

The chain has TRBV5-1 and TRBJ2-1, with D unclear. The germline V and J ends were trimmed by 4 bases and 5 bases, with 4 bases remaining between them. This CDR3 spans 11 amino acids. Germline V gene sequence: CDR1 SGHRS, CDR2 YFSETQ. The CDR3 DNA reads TGCGCCAGCAGCAGTCACAATGAGCAGTTCTTC. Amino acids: CASSSHNEQFF.

The DNA for the CDR3 is TGTGCCAGCAAGGGAGCGGGGGGCTTCGAGACCCAGTACTTC. It translates to CASKGAGGFETQYF. The chain recombines TRBV2 with TRBJ2-5, with TRBD2 identical over 9 bases. The germline V gene has CDR1 SNHLY and CDR2 FYNNEI. The CDR3 has 14 residues. After removal of 7 bases from V and 5 bases from J, the junction contained 8 bases not matched to a gene.

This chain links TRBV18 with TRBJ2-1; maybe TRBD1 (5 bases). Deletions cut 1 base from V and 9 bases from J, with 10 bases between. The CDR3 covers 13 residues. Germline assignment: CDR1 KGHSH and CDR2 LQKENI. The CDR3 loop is CASSPRRVGEQFF. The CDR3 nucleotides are TGTGCCAGCTCACCACGCAGGGTGGGTGAGCAGTTCTTC.

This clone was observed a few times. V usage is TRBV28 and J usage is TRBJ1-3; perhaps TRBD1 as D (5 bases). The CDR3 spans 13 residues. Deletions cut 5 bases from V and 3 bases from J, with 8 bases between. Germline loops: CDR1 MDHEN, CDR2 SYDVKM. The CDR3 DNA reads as TGTGCCAGCAGTACTAGGGGTGGAAACACCATATATTTT. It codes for CASSTRGGNTIYF.

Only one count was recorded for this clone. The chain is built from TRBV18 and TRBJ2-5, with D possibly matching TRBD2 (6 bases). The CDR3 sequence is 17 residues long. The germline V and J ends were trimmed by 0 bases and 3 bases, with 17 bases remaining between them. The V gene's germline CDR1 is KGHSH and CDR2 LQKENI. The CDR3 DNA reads TGTGCCAGCTCACCACCGCTGGCAGGGCAGCGGGAAGAGACCCAGTACTTC. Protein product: CASSPPLAGQREETQYF.

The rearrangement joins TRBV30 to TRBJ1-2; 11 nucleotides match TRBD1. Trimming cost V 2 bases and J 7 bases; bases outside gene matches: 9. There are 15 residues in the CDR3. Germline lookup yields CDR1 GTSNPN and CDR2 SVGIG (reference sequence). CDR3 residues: CAWSLQRTGGGGYTF. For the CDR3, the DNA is TGTGCCTGGAGTCTTCAAAGGACAGGGGGCGGTGGCTACACCTTC.

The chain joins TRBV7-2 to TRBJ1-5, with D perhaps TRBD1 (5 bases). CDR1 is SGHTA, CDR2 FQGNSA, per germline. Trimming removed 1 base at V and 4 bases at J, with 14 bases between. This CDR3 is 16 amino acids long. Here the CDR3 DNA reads TGTGCCAGCAGCTTAGGAGTAGGGGCTGGGAATCAGCCCCAGCATTTT. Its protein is CASSLGVGAGNQPQHF.

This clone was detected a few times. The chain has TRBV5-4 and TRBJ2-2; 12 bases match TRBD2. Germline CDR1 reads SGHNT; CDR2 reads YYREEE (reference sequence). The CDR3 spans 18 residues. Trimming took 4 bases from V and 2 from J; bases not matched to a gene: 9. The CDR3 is CASSPVLAGGYNTGELFF. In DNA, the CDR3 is TGTGCCAGCAGCCCGGTACTAGCGGGGGGCTATAACACCGGGGAGCTGTTTTTT.

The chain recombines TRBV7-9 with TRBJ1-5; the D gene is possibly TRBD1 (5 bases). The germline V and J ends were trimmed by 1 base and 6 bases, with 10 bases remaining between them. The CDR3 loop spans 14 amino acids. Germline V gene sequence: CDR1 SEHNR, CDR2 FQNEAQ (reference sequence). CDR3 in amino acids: CASSLGQGFQPQHF. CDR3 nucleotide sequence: TGTGCCAGCAGCTTAGGGCAGGGATTTCAGCCCCAGCATTTT.

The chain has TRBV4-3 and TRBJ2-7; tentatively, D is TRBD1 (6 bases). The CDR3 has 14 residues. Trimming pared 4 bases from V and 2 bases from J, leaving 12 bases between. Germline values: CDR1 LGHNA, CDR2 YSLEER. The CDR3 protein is CASSLGKGAYEQYF. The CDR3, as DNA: TGCGCCAGCAGCCTTGGGAAGGGGGCCTACGAGCAGTACTTC.

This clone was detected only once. CDR3 in amino acids: CASSVTGSDGTEAFF. The CDR3 DNA follows: TGTGCCAGCAGCGTGACAGGGAGTGACGGCACTGAAGCTTTCTTT. The chain combines TRBV9 with TRBJ1-1; 7 nucleotides agree with TRBD1. The CDR3 loop spans 15 amino acids. The germline CDR1 and CDR2 sequences are SGDLS and YYNGEE. The J segment lost 4 bases and the V segment lost 2 bases, leaving 8 bases of the junction unmatched. Full variable domain (outside the CDR3, taken from reference TRBV9 and TRBJ1-1): DSGVTQTPKHLITATGQRVTLRCSPRSGDLSVYWYQQSLDQGLQFLIQYYNGEERAKGNILERFSAQQFPDLHSELNLSSLELGDSALYFCASSVTGSDGTEAFFGQGTRLTVV.

The CDR3 loop is CASSLSSNSPLHF. The CDR3 DNA reads as TGTGCCAGCAGCTTAAGTAGTAATTCACCCCTCCACTTT. The J gene is TRBJ1-6, the V gene TRBV11-2; D is unresolved. There are 13 residues in the CDR3. Looked up from germline, CDR1 is SGHAT and CDR2 is FQNNGV. The V and J ends lost 2 bases and 6 bases respectively, with 5 bases between them. The full variable domain, with the rest looked up from reference TRBV11-2 and TRBJ1-6, is EAGVAQSPRYKIIEKRQSVAFWCNPISGHATLYWYQQILGQGPKLLIQFQNNGVVDDSQLPKDRFSAERLKGVDSTLKIQPAKLEDSAVYLCASSLSSNSPLHFGNGTRLTVT.

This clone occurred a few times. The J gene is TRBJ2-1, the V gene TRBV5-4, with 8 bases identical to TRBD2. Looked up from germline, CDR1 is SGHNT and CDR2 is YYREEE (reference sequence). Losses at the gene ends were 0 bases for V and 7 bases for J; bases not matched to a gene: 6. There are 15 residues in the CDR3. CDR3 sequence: CASSLEGTRVNEQFF. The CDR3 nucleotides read TGTGCCAGCAGCTTGGAGGGGACTAGAGTAAATGAGCAGTTCTTC.

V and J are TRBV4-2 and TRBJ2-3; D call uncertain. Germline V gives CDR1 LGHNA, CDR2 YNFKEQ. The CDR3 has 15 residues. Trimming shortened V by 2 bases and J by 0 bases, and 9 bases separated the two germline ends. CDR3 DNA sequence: TGTGCCAGCAGCCAAAGTGCGGCTAGCACAGATACGCAGTATTTT. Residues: CASSQSAASTDTQYF.

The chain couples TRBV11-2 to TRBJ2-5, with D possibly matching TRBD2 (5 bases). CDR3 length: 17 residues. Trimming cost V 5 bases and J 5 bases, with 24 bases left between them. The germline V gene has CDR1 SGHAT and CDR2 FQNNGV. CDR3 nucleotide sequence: TGTGCCAGCAGCCTACTGGTAGCGTTTAGCCGTGGGGAGACCCAGTACTTC. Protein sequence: CASSLLVAFSRGETQYF.

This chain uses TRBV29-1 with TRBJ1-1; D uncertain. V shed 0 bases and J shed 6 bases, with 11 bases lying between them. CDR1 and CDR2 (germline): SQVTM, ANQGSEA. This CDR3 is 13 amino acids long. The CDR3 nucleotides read TGCAGCGTTGAAGATATTCGGGTCTCTGAAGCTTTCTTT. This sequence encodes CSVEDIRVSEAFF.

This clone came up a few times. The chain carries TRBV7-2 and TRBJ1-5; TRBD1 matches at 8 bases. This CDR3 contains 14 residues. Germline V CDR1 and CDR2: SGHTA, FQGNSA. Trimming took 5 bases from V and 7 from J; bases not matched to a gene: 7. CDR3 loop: CASSLDRGGQPQHF. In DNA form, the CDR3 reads TGTGCCAGCAGCCTAGACAGGGGAGGACAGCCCCAGCATTTT.

The CDR3 DNA follows: TGCGCCAGCAGCTCGGGACTATCGTTCGACAGCACAGATACGCAGTATTTT. Its protein is CASSSGLSFDSTDTQYF. The chain has TRBV5-1 and TRBJ2-3; TRBD2 matches 7 bases. Germline V gene data show CDR1 as SGHRS and CDR2 as YFSETQ. With V trimmed by 3 bases and J by 0 bases, 10 bases remained unmatched. This CDR3 is built from 17 residues.

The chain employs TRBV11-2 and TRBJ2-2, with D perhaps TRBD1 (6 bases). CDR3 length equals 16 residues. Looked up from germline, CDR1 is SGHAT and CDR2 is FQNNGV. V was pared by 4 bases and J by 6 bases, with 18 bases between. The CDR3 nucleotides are TGTGCCAGCAGCTCTCTCAGGGGATCGAGGGCCGGGGAGCTGTTTTTT. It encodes CASSSLRGSRAGELFF.

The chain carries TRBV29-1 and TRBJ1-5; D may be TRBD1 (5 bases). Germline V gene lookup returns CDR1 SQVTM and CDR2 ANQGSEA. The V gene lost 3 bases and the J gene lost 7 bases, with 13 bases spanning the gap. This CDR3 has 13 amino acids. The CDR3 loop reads CSVDWGSGQPQHF. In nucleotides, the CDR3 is TGCAGCGTTGATTGGGGTTCAGGGCAGCCCCAGCATTTT.

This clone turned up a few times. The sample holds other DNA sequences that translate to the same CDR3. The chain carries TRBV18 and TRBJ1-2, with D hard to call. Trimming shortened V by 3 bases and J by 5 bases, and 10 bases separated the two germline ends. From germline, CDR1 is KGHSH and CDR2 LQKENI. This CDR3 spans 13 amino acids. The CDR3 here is CASSPDGRYGYTF. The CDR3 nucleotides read TGTGCCAGCTCACCCGATGGACGGTATGGCTACACCTTC.

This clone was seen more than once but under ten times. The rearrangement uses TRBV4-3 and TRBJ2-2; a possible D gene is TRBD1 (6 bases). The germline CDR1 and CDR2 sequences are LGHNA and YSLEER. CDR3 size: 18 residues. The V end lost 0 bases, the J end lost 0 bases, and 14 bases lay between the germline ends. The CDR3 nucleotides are TGCGCCAGCAGCCAAGAAACATGGCAGGGGCCGAACACCGGGGAGCTGTTTTTT. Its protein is CASSQETWQGPNTGELFF.

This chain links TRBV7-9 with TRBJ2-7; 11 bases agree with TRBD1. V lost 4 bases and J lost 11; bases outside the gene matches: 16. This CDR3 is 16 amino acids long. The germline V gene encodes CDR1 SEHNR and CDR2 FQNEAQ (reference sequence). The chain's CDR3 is CASSSGTGGQGFAEYF. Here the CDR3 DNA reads TGTGCCAGCAGCTCTGGGACAGGGGGGCAGGGCTTCGCCGAGTACTTC.

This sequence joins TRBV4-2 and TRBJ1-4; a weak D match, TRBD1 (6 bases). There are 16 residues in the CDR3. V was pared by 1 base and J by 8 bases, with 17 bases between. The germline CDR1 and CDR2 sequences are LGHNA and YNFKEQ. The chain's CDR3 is CASSQGGNRAKEKLFF. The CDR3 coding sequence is TGTGCCAGCAGCCAAGGGGGGAACAGGGCGAAGGAAAAACTGTTTTTT.

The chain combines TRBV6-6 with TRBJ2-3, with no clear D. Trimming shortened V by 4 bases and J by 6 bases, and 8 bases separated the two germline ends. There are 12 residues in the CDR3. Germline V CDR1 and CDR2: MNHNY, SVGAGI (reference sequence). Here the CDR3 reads CASSSSLDTQYF. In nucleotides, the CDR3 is TGTGCCAGCAGTTCGAGCCTGGATACGCAGTATTTT.

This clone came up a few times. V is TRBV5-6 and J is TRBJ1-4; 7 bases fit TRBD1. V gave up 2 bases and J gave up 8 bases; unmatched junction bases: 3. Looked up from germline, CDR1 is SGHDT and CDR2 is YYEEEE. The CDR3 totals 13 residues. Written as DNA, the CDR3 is TGTGCCAGCAGCTTCTTGACAGGGGAAAAACTGTTTTTT. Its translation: CASSFLTGEKLFF.

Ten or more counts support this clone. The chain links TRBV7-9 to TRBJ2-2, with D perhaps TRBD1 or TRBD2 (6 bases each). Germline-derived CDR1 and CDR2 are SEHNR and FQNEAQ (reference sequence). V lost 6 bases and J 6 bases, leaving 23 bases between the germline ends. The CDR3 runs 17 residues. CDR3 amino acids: CASSSMAGTIIAGELFF. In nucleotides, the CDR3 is TGTGCCAGCAGTTCGATGGCGGGGACAATTATCGCCGGGGAGCTGTTTTTT.

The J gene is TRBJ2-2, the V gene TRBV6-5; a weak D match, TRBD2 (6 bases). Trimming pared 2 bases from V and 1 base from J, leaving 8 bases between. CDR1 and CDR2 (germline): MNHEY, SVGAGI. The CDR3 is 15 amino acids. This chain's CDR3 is CASSYEAGNTGELFF. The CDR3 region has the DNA TGTGCCAGCAGTTACGAAGCGGGGAACACCGGGGAGCTGTTTTTT.